This entry features one TCR beta chain sequence. These data are taken from a study of blood T cell repertoires in COVID-19. Across the whole study: Donors in the United States, Italy and Spain gave samples during acute or convalescent COVID-19. PBMCs, B-cell-depleted T cells, or T cells provided the cDNA or gDNA that made up the material.

The length of the CDR3 is 13 residues. Trimming stripped 5 bases from V and 2 bases from J, with 4 bases between. CDR1 LNHDA and CDR2 SQIVND come from the germline V gene (reference sequence). Produced via immunoSEQ multiplex PCR; TCRdb's table is partial and in-frame only. The sample holds over 60,000 clones; around 80% are singletons and the top ten take roughly a sixth. The sample comprised peripheral blood. The source is a human donor in a cohort sampled during active COVID-19. The rearrangement links TRBV19 to TRBJ2-6, with D unclear. The CDR3 DNA reads TGTGCCAGTAGTCGGGCTGGGGCCAACGTCCTGACTTTC. Translation: CASSRAGANVLTF.